These T cell receptor beta chains were read from a single sample in a study of T cells in tuberculosis. Method: immunoSEQ multiplex PCR; TCRdb's copy keeps in-frame clones and lacks some. This table has 30,000 to 35,000 clones, 95% to 97% appearing once. The sequenced sample consisted of PBMCs. The receptors derive from a donor aged 5-35 years with latent tuberculosis or without tuberculosis infection. Each CDR3 is given with its conserved first and last residue. D genes are given only for firm matches. Rows give clone size only sometimes, using once, few, many, or a class for an expanded clone.

.	TRBD2	TRBJ2-7	TRBV6-5	TGTGCCAGCAGCCGATCGAGCGGGAGCATCGAGCAGTACTTC	CASSRSSGSIEQYF
once	.	TRBJ1-1	TRBV18	TGTGCCAGCTCACCCGAGACAGGCACTGAAGCTTTCTTT	CASSPETGTEAFF
.	.	TRBJ2-3	TRBV9	TGTGCCAGCAGCTCAAGAAGGGGAGATACGCAGTATTTT	CASSSRRGDTQYF
.	TRBD2	TRBJ2-1	TRBV7-6	TGTGCCAGCAGCTTAGGGCCTAGCGGGGCTAAACTACGGGGTGAGCAGTTCTTC	CASSLGPSGAKLRGEQFF
.	TRBD1	TRBJ1-2	TRBV2	TGTGCCAGCATGGACAGGGATTTTTATGGCTACACCTTC	CASMDRDFYGYTF
.	TRBD1	TRBJ1-2	TRBV5-4	TGTGCCAGTAGCCGGACGACAGGGTCTAACTATGGCTACACCTTC	CASSRTTGSNYGYTF
.	.	TRBJ1-2	TRBV6-5	TGTGCCAGCAGTTACTCCACCTTACAGGGAAATGGCTACACCTTC	CASSYSTLQGNGYTF
.	.	TRBJ1-1	TRBV5-4	TGTGCCAGTAGCTTGGGCCAGGGGATGTTAGGCACTGAAGCTTTCTTT	CASSLGQGMLGTEAFF
.	.	TRBJ2-2	TRBV5-1	TGCGCCAGCAGCTTTACAGGGAACACCGGGGAGCTGTTTTTT	CASSFTGNTGELFF
few	.	TRBJ2-2	TRBV6-4	TGTGCCAGCGGCATTAGCTTCGAGACCGGGGAGCTGTTTTTT	CASGISFETGELFF
few	TRBD1	TRBJ1-5	TRBV4-1	TGCGCCAGCAGCTCCCAGGGGGCTGGGCAGCCCCAGCATTTT	CASSSQGAGQPQHF
.	TRBD2	TRBJ2-7	TRBV10-3	TGTGCCACCCTAGCGGGACTGCCGGCCTACGAGCAGTACTTC	CATLAGLPAYEQYF
.	TRBD1	TRBJ2-4	TRBV5-4	TGTGCCAGTAGCGAACATCCCCGGGACAGGGCTGCCATTCAGTACTTC	CASSEHPRDRAAIQYF
.	.	TRBJ1-1	TRBV2	TGTGCCAGCAGTGTCCGAGGGACTGAAGCTTTCTTT	CASSVRGTEAFF
.	.	TRBJ2-1	TRBV19	TGTGCCAGTGAGGTTGGGGCAGGGGCCGCCAATGAGCAGTTCTTC	CASEVGAGAANEQFF
.	TRBD1	TRBJ1-1	TRBV7-8	TGTGCCAGCAGCGGGACAGGGGGGATGAACACTGAAGCTTTCTTT	CASSGTGGMNTEAFF